Presented here are 19 T cell receptor beta chains from one specimen sequenced in a study of vaccination and CD4 T cells after COVID-19. At the Johns Hopkins FTIC core, DNA taken from cultured CD4+ T cells was sequenced by way of the Oncomine TCR Beta short-read assay. From the PCR reads, TCRdb called clonotypes with MiXCR, one entry per CDR3 protein. Of 6,000 to 7,000 distinct CDR3 sequences listed, around 51% are singletons. Antigens for these TCRs are unknown. The treatment: roughly 10-day PBMC culture with coronavirus spike peptide pools or control peptides (ViraFEST assay). CD4+ T-cell collection from the unexposed donor predated the COVID-19 pandemic (2011-2018). The specimen sequenced was CD4+ T cells from blood, cultured in vitro. All receptors derive from a human donor in good health.

This clonotype was counted between two and nine times. The chain uses TRBV12-3 or TRBV12-4 and TRBJ2-2, with 8 bases matching TRBD2. The CDR3 covers 15 residues. Trimming removed 8 bases from V and 3 bases from J; junction bases left unmatched: 8. The CDR3 nucleotides are TGTGCCAGCCAGCGGGGGTGGTGGGACACCGGGGAGCTGTTTTTT. Amino acid sequence: CASQRGWWDTGELFF.

The chain recombines TRBV6-1 with TRBJ1-2; 9 positions match TRBD1. The CDR3 sequence is 17 residues long. The V gene end was trimmed by 10 bases and the J gene end by 4 bases; junction bases not matched to a gene: 19. Germline CDR1 and CDR2: MNHNS and SASEGT. In DNA, the CDR3 is TGTGCCACCCGCACAAAAAACAGGGGGCTATATATCTATGGCTACACCTTC. This gives the protein CATRTKNRGLYIYGYTF.

The chain has TRBV7-6 and TRBJ2-7, with D uncertain. The germline V gene encodes CDR1 SGHVS and CDR2 FNYEAQ. V was trimmed by 1 base and J by 2 bases, leaving 18 bases between them. The CDR3 is made up of 17 amino acids. The CDR3 loop is CASSLEGGTPSTYEQYF. The CDR3 DNA sequence: TGTGCCAGCAGCTTAGAGGGCGGAACTCCTTCAACCTACGAGCAGTACTTC. Filled out from reference TRBV7-6 and TRBJ2-7, the complete variable domain reads GAGVSQSPRYKVTKRGQDVALRCDPISGHVSLYWYRQALGQGPEFLTYFNYEAQQDKSGLPNDRFSAERPEGSISTLTIQRTEQRDSAMYRCASSLEGGTPSTYEQYFGPGTRLTVT.

This clonotype was found once. This chain uses TRBV7-2 with TRBJ2-5; TRBD2 is a possible D gene (5 bases). The CDR3 covers 13 residues. Trimming removed 1 base at V and 5 bases at J, with 8 bases between. Germline lookup yields CDR1 SGHTA and CDR2 FQGNSA. The CDR3 reads CASSLVRRETQYF. CDR3 bases: TGTGCCAGCAGCTTAGTCCGGAGGGAGACCCAGTACTTC.

V and J are TRBV5-1 and TRBJ2-3; D might be TRBD2 (6 bases). Between the trimmed V and J ends, which lost 2 bases and 5 bases, there was a span of 15 bases. CDR1 and CDR2 from the germline V gene are SGHRS and YFSETQ. This CDR3 has 15 residues. The DNA of the CDR3 is TGCGCCAGCAGCTTTCGTCGGCAGGGAGGAGATACGCAGTATTTT. This sequence encodes CASSFRRQGGDTQYF.

The rearrangement uses TRBV7-9 and TRBJ1-6; 8 nucleotides align to TRBD1. Trimming removed 0 bases from V and 8 bases from J; junction bases left unmatched: 12. Germline lookup yields CDR1 SEHNR and CDR2 FQNEAQ (reference sequence). The CDR3 totals 18 residues. The CDR3 DNA reads TGTGCCAGCAGCTTAGCGGAAGTGCGGACAGGGCGCTATTCACCCCTCCACTTT. It codes for CASSLAEVRTGRYSPLHF.

V usage is TRBV24-1 and J usage is TRBJ2-2; D possibly corresponds to TRBD2 (5 bases). The V gene's germline CDR1 is KGHDR and CDR2 SFDVKD. This CDR3 comprises 15 residues. Trimming removed 9 bases from V and 3 bases from J, with 16 bases in between. The CDR3 is CATGPAGRDTGELFF. The CDR3 DNA reads as TGTGCCACCGGACCGGCGGGTAGGGACACCGGGGAGCTGTTTTTT.

This clonotype came up a few times. The rearrangement uses TRBV19 and TRBJ2-5; D is unclear. Between the trimmed V and J ends, which lost 2 bases and 7 bases, there was a span of 8 bases. From germline, CDR1 is LNHDA and CDR2 SQIVND (reference sequence). The length of the CDR3 is 12 residues. In nucleotides, the CDR3 is TGTGCCAGTAGTATATCGAAGACGACCCAGTACTTC. This gives the protein CASSISKTTQYF.

This clonotype was recorded only once. The chain carries TRBV28 and TRBJ1-6; D remains ambiguous. The V gene lost 5 bases and the J gene lost 7 bases, with 15 bases spanning the gap. Germline values: CDR1 MDHEN, CDR2 SYDVKM. The CDR3 covers 15 residues. The CDR3 spells CASSPRGGLNSPLHF. The CDR3 nucleotides read TGTGCCAGCAGTCCCCGGGGAGGTTTGAATTCACCCCTCCACTTT.

This clonotype turned up a few times. The rearrangement uses TRBV27 and TRBJ2-1; D might be TRBD1 or TRBD2, each matching 5 bases. Trimming cost V 0 bases and J 5 bases, with 11 bases left between them. This CDR3 contains 15 residues. The germline V gene encodes CDR1 MNHEY and CDR2 SMNVEV (reference sequence). The DNA of the CDR3 is TGTGCCAGCAGTTTATCGGGGGTTAATCACAATGAGCAGTTCTTC. Its protein product is CASSLSGVNHNEQFF.

The chain combines TRBV6-5 with TRBJ1-1; the match to TRBD1 covers 7 bases. Germline CDR1 and CDR2: MNHEY and SVGAGI. J was trimmed by 2 bases and V by 4 bases; bases with no gene match: 10. The CDR3 runs to 16 residues. In DNA, the CDR3 is TGTGCCAGCAGTTCCCGACAGGGATCTGGAAACACTGAAGCTTTCTTT. This codes for CASSSRQGSGNTEAFF.

V gene TRBV20-1 combines with J gene TRBJ2-1, with a weak D call TRBD1 (6 bases). Germline CDR1 and CDR2: DFQATT and SNEGSKA (reference sequence). This CDR3 is 14 amino acids long. CDR3 sequence reads: CSGTGQGTQNEQFF. The CDR3 DNA follows: TGCAGCGGTACAGGGCAGGGGACACAGAATGAGCAGTTCTTC.

This clonotype has only one observation. The gene calls are TRBV28 and TRBJ1-1; unclear D gene. CDR1 is MDHEN and CDR2 is SYDVKM in the germline V gene. V was pared by 4 bases and J by 8 bases, with 11 bases between. The CDR3 consists of 12 residues. The CDR3 DNA sequence: TGTGCCAGCAGTTCACCGGGCCTAGAAGCTTTCTTT. Translation: CASSSPGLEAFF.

This clonotype was seen more than once but under ten times. The chain joins TRBV7-9 to TRBJ1-2; no firm D call. The CDR3 runs 16 residues. Trimming took 2 bases from V and 4 from J, leaving 17 bases between them. Looked up from germline, CDR1 is SEHNR and CDR2 is FQNEAQ (reference sequence). CDR3: CASSLSPLKGGYGYTF. DNA of the CDR3: TGTGCCAGCAGCTTATCCCCCCTAAAGGGAGGCTATGGCTACACCTTC. The whole variable domain, remainder taken from reference TRBV7-9 and TRBJ1-2, is DTGVSQNPRHKITKRGQNVTFRCDPISEHNRLYWYRQTLGQGPEFLTYFQNEAQLEKSRLLSDRFSAERPKGSFSTLEIQRTEQGDSAMYLCASSLSPLKGGYGYTFGSGTRLTVV.

The V call is TRBV28, the J call TRBJ1-2; no definite D call. Trimming removed 2 bases from V and 4 bases from J, with 14 bases in between. CDR1 is MDHEN and CDR2 is SYDVKM in the germline V gene. The CDR3 spans 15 residues. CDR3 nucleotide sequence: TGTGCCAGCAGTTTACGAACAGAACGGTTCTATGGCTACACCTTC. Amino acids: CASSLRTERFYGYTF.

The genes are TRBV7-2 and TRBJ2-5; D is perhaps TRBD1 (6 bases). The V gene's germline CDR1 is SGHTA and CDR2 FQGNSA. The CDR3 runs to 14 residues. With 11 bases removed from V and 2 bases from J, the gap between germline ends came to 18 bases. For the CDR3, the DNA is TGTGCCGGTACTCGAGGGGGATGGCAAGAGACCCAGTACTTC. It yields the protein CAGTRGGWQETQYF.

The chain uses TRBV6-1 and TRBJ1-2, with D possibly matching TRBD1 (5 bases). Germline V gene data show CDR1 as MNHNS and CDR2 as SASEGT. Trimming removed 5 bases at V and 6 bases at J, with 10 bases between. The CDR3 loop spans 12 amino acids. The CDR3 loop reads CASSTGTHGYTF. The CDR3 bases are TGTGCCAGCAGTACCGGGACTCATGGCTACACCTTC.

The V and J genes are TRBV20-1 and TRBJ2-3; D is unresolved. Germline CDR1 is DFQATT and CDR2 is SNEGSKA (reference sequence). V lost 1 base and J lost 5, with 7 bases in between. CDR3 length: 12 amino acids. CDR3 in amino acids: CSARGDGDTQYF. CDR3 DNA sequence: TGCAGTGCTAGAGGTGACGGAGATACGCAGTATTTT.

The genes are TRBV10-3 and TRBJ2-3, with D tentatively TRBD1 (5 bases). V was clipped by 10 bases and J by 2 bases, with 16 bases between them. This CDR3 is built from 14 residues. Germline-derived CDR1 and CDR2 are ENHRY and SYGVKD. The CDR3 loop reads CATNRLELTDTQYF. CDR3 DNA: TGTGCCACGAACAGGCTGGAGCTCACAGATACGCAGTATTTT.